Described below is a single T cell receptor (beta chain) sequence and its context. Its antigen is not known. This sample is part of a study of T cell responses to AZD1222 COVID-19 vaccine. General study findings and limits: Females made up more of the donors, who were largely white British, and clonal diversity may have come out too low. Baseline serology detected seropositivity in only six AZD1222 recipients. Per reports, nearly half of all spike-specific TCRs target regions that are unmutated in variants.

Generated by immunoSEQ multiplex PCR, the TCRdb table keeps only in-frame clones and is missing some. The sample yields tens of thousands of clones, about nine tenths seen once. Germline V gives CDR1 MNHNY, CDR2 SVGAGI (reference sequence). Trimming took off 5 bases at V and 3 bases at J, with 11 bases between the two ends. The CDR3 loop spans 14 amino acids. This clonotype originated in an adult in good health. This rearrangement joins TRBV6-6 to TRBJ1-5; D ambiguous. The material was peripheral blood, obtained on day 0 of MenACWY control vaccination. In nucleotides, the CDR3 is TGTGCCAGCAGTCAACGGGGAATCAATCAGCCCCAGCATTTT. Amino acid sequence: CASSQRGINQPQHF.